Listed here are 5 T cell receptor beta chains from one sample, sequenced in a study of T cell changes during pregnancy in multiple sclerosis. The repertoire was sequenced with immunoSEQ multiplex PCR; TCRdb's copy has only in-frame clones and lacks some. Among 50,000 or so clones listed, 90% to 95% were seen once. The source was CD8+ T cells from peripheral blood mononuclear cells, collected after pregnancy. The receptor set was obtained from a female donor with multiple sclerosis, enrolled in a pregnancy study.

The chain is built from TRBV12-5 and TRBJ2-7, with TRBD1 identical over 7 bases. The V gene end was trimmed by 2 bases and the J gene end by 4 bases; junction bases not matched to a gene: 5. This CDR3 comprises 14 residues. The germline CDR1 and CDR2 sequences are LGHNT and FRNRAP. Here the CDR3 reads CASGLWHRGYEQYF. The CDR3 DNA sequence: TGTGCTAGTGGTTTGTGGCACAGGGGTTACGAGCAGTACTTC.

The chain has TRBV7-9 and TRBJ1-1, with TRBD1 matching 7 bases. Per the germline V gene, CDR1 is SEHNR and CDR2 is FQNEAQ (reference sequence). This CDR3 is built from 15 residues. V was pared by 5 bases and J by 3 bases, with 9 bases of the junction left unmatched. Written as DNA, the CDR3 is TGTGCCAGCAGCCACGAAAGGGGGCCCGACACTGAAGCTTTCTTT. Its protein is CASSHERGPDTEAFF.

This chain links TRBV11-2 with TRBJ1-1; D is possibly TRBD1 (5 bases). This CDR3 contains 12 residues. Germline CDR1 SGHAT, CDR2 FQNNGV. Trimming took 5 bases from V and 6 from J, leaving 10 bases between them. The CDR3 sequence is CASSKDSPEAFF. CDR3 coding DNA: TGTGCCAGCAGCAAAGACAGCCCTGAAGCTTTCTTT.

V usage is TRBV27 and J usage is TRBJ2-2, with 11 bases lining up with TRBD1. The ends lost 7 bases at V and 0 bases at J; junction bases unmatched: 4. This CDR3 has 16 residues. Germline CDR1 reads MNHEY; CDR2 reads SMNVEV (reference sequence). The CDR3 reads CASNRDRGSNTGELFF. CDR3 DNA sequence: TGTGCCAGCAACCGGGACAGGGGGTCGAACACCGGGGAGCTGTTTTTT.

This clone appeared a single time. The V call is TRBV7-6, the J call TRBJ2-1, with 9 positions matching TRBD2. The CDR3 length is 16 residues. Germline-derived CDR1 and CDR2 are SGHVS and FNYEAQ. Trimming took 2 bases from V and 7 from J; bases not matched to a gene: 9. CDR3 residues: CASSLISGTSFNEQFF. CDR3 nucleotides: TGTGCCAGCAGCTTAATTTCCGGGACTAGCTTTAATGAGCAGTTCTTC.